The rows below give T cell receptor beta chains drawn from one sample of a study of glioma-infiltrating T cells. Each CDR3 protein is one row after TCRdb ran MiXCR on the multiplex PCR reads. The sample includes about 140,000 distinct CDR3 sequences, about two fifths of them seen just once. Sequenced input: glioma tissue, nonneoplastic brain tissue, or PBMCs (not recorded which). The source of these receptors is a human donor with low-grade glioma or glioblastoma, undergoing nonglioma brain surgery, or in good health (not recorded which). Both conserved end residues are trimmed from each CDR3. The order of the fields is D gene, J gene, V gene, CDR3 protein. The D gene is left open where the match is weak.

NA | TRBJ2-7 | TRBV7-2 | ASSLASDSSYEQY
NA | TRBJ1-1 | TRBV20-1 | SAEGPGNTEAF
NA | TRBJ2-3 | TRBV4-3 | ASSQGLGGAADTQY
TRBD1 | TRBJ1-5 | TRBV6-1 | ASAYQGGQQPQH
NA | TRBJ1-5 | TRBV6-1 | ASSRDPGGEGQPQH
TRBD1 | TRBJ2-3 | TRBV28 | ASSLGDRAHTQY
NA | TRBJ1-2 | TRBV20-1 | SASRWDYGYT
NA | TRBJ1-1 | TRBV6-1 | ASDGGRDTEAF
NA | TRBJ2-1 | TRBV28 | ASSPQAGPYNEQF
TRBD1 | TRBJ2-2 | TRBV7-2 | ASGSDRGTGELF
NA | TRBJ2-7 | TRBV7-2 | ASSLEPRVTYEQY
TRBD2 | TRBJ2-1 | TRBV10-3 | AISERERERYNEQF
TRBD1 | TRBJ1-2 | TRBV28 | ASSKGGDREYGYT
TRBD2 | TRBJ2-1 | TRBV20-1 | SARVQRGGIDEQF
NA | TRBJ2-2 | TRBV6-1 | ASSEAGTKNTGELF
TRBD1 | TRBJ2-7 | TRBV20-1 | SASGTGVYGQY
NA | TRBJ2-3 | TRBV20-1 | SAQSLGNTDTQY
NA | TRBJ1-2 | TRBV6-1 | ASILMTGYGYT
NA | TRBJ2-3 | TRBV7-2 | ASSLRRSTDTQY
NA | TRBJ1-1 | TRBV18 | ASSPSPRNTEAF
NA | TRBJ2-5 | TRBV5-1 | ASSLDGRQTQY
NA | TRBJ1-1 | TRBV20-1 | SARRGQGRSMHTEAF
NA | TRBJ2-5 | TRBV6-2/TRBV6-3 | ASSYGTGAKTQY
NA | TRBJ2-3 | TRBV18 | ATRGTGSTQY
TRBD1 | TRBJ1-6 | TRBV6-1 | ASRKRDSNSPLH
NA | TRBJ1-1 | TRBV10-3 | AITLDVNTEAF
NA | TRBJ2-4 | TRBV27 | ASSLGIASSQNIQY
NA | TRBJ2-1 | TRBV4-3 | ASSQVQGGNEQF
NA | TRBJ1-6 | TRBV29-1 | SAMDRIPPLH
NA | TRBJ1-5 | TRBV19 | ARDRTTNQPQH
NA | TRBJ1-5 | TRBV25-1 | ASQGQPHQPQH
TRBD2 | TRBJ2-3 | TRBV7-2 | ASSLGSGTTTDTQY
NA | TRBJ1-5 | TRBV6-1 | ASKRINQPQH
TRBD2 | TRBJ2-1 | TRBV3-1 | ASSQDLASGGVHEQF
TRBD2 | TRBJ2-1 | TRBV6-2/TRBV6-3 | ASSLAGDPNEQF
TRBD1 | TRBJ2-1 | TRBV2 | ASSPQGVKNEQF
NA | TRBJ1-6 | TRBV6-1 | ASRGVKLSPLH
NA | TRBJ2-1 | TRBV20-1 | SATLLAELNNEQF
TRBD2 | TRBJ2-3 | TRBV29-1 | SVLAPYTDTQY
TRBD1 | TRBJ1-1 | TRBV19 | ASKGTGVTEAF
NA | TRBJ1-1 | TRBV7-9 | ASSLDTEAL
NA | TRBJ1-5 | TRBV18 | ASSPLWQNQPQH
TRBD1 | TRBJ1-3 | TRBV6-1 | ASEGSGTGKLYTIY
NA | TRBJ1-2 | TRBV4-1 | ASSQDIGAGGYT
NA | TRBJ2-3 | TRBV15 | ATSRDLGHTDTQY
NA | TRBJ2-7 | TRBV6-2/TRBV6-3 | ASSGSFYEQY